This T cell receptor (beta chain) stems from a study of TIL therapy for anti-PD-1-resistant metastatic lung cancer. At the level of the study: Median patient age was approximately 58, ranging about 35-80 years.

Losses at the gene ends were 7 bases for V and 5 bases for J; bases not matched to a gene: 9. The CDR3 contains 13 residues. Germline V CDR1 and CDR2: SQVTM, ANQGSEA. Sequencing used immunoSEQ v3. TCRdb's copy holds only in-frame clones and misses some; the assay was immunoSEQ multiplex PCR. The data hold approximately 92,000 clones, with roughly two thirds observed a single time. This sample's time point: pre-treatment sample, taken before nivolumab and TIL therapy. Most excised metastases sampled were pleural nodules or supraclavicular lymph nodes. The genes are TRBV29-1 and TRBJ2-5; 8 bases agree with TRBD1. The TCR originated in a person aged 25-79 years with non-small cell lung cancer. Sequences were derived from tumor tissue, sampled at baseline. CDR3 sequence reads: CSARTGIGETQYF. CDR3 sequence (DNA): TGCAGCGCCCGGACAGGGATTGGGGAGACCCAGTACTTC.